A single sample gave rise to the 12 T cell receptor beta chains below, sequenced in a study of T cell responses to AZD1222 COVID-19 vaccine. This table comes from immunoSEQ multiplex PCR, and its TCRdb copy is limited to in-frame clones, with some not included. The repertoire holds roughly 140,000 clones, with about 91% as singletons. The sequenced sample was peripheral blood, obtained on day 0 of AZD1222 vaccination. Receptors originate from an adult in good health.

The rearrangement uses TRBV5-6 and TRBJ1-5; 9 bases match TRBD1. Germline V gene lookup returns CDR1 SGHDT and CDR2 YYEEEE. V lost 0 bases and J lost 9; bases outside the gene matches: 7. This CDR3 is built from 15 residues. CDR3 nucleotide sequence: TGTGCCAGCAGCTTGGACAGGGGGCTCCAGGGGCCCCAGCATTTT. Translation: CASSLDRGLQGPQHF.

This sequence joins TRBV7-2 and TRBJ2-7, with D perhaps matching TRBD1 or TRBD2 (5 bases each). Germline CDR1 SGHTA, CDR2 FQGNSA. V lost 5 bases to trimming and J lost 2 bases, with 25 bases between them. The CDR3 is 18 amino acids. The CDR3, as DNA: TGTGCCAGCAGCGAAGGGGTCCCCGACAGAGGGAATCCCTACGAGCAGTACTTC. Protein product: CASSEGVPDRGNPYEQYF.

The chain employs TRBV1 and TRBJ1-5. TRBV1 is a recognized pseudogene. This CDR3 has 16 residues. The CDR3 reads CTSSLPLVYSNQPQHF. The CDR3 DNA sequence: TGCACCAGCAGCCTTCCCCTAGTCTATAGCAATCAGCCCCAGCATTTT.

The chain combines TRBV6-1 with TRBJ2-7; 7 bases agree with TRBD1. The germline V gene has CDR1 MNHNS and CDR2 SASEGT. Losses at the gene ends were 1 base for V and 2 bases for J; bases not matched to a gene: 5. The CDR3 has 15 amino acids. DNA of the CDR3: TGTGCCAGCAGTGAAGGCGTGCAGGGGGCCTACGAGCAGTACTTC. Its translation is CASSEGVQGAYEQYF.

The gene calls are TRBV5-1 and TRBJ1-1; D is perhaps TRBD1 (5 bases). The CDR3 contains 13 residues. CDR1 SGHRS and CDR2 YFSETQ come from the germline V gene. Trimming stripped 1 base from V and 4 bases from J, with 8 bases between. The CDR3 protein is CASSLRGGTEAFF. The CDR3 DNA reads TGCGCCAGCAGCTTGCGGGGGGGCACTGAAGCTTTCTTT.

This rearrangement joins TRBV30 to TRBJ2-2; D tentatively reads TRBD1 or TRBD2 (7 bases each). Germline CDR1 GTSNPN, CDR2 SVGIG (reference sequence). This CDR3 is 16 amino acids long. Trimming pared 4 bases from V and 5 bases from J, leaving 20 bases between. The CDR3 DNA is TGTGCCTGGACCAGGGGGGGGAGGGGCGTGACCGGGGAGCTGTTTTTT. Its protein is CAWTRGGRGVTGELFF.

This chain connects TRBV25-1 to TRBJ1-1, with 8 bases lining up with TRBD1. The CDR3 runs 13 residues. Germline loops: CDR1 MGHDK, CDR2 SYGVNS. V lost 6 bases and J lost 5; bases outside the gene matches: 5. CDR3 nucleotides: TGTGCCAGCAGGCAGGGGGCTTGGACTGAAGCTTTCTTT. It codes for CASRQGAWTEAFF.

This chain uses TRBV25-1 with TRBJ2-1, with TRBD2 matching 9 bases. The germline V gene has CDR1 MGHDK and CDR2 SYGVNS. The CDR3 has 16 amino acids. V lost 4 bases, J lost 4 bases, and 8 bases stayed unmatched. The CDR3: CASSVVAGVDYNEQFF. The CDR3 DNA follows: TGTGCCAGCAGTGTGGTAGCGGGAGTTGATTACAATGAGCAGTTCTTC.

The chain combines TRBV10-3 with TRBJ2-1, with 9 bases identical to TRBD2. Per the germline V gene, CDR1 is ENHRY and CDR2 is SYGVKD. The CDR3 totals 15 residues. V shed 8 bases and J 1 base; nucleotides not matched to a gene: 6. CDR3 DNA sequence: TGTGCCATCTCAGGTAGCGGGGGTTCCTACAATGAGCAGTTCTTC. Its translation is CAISGSGGSYNEQFF.

The CDR3 nucleotides are TGTGCCAGCAGCACGACAGGGATCTACACTGAAGCTTTCTTT. As protein: CASSTTGIYTEAFF. The chain is built from TRBV6-5 and TRBJ1-1, with 7 bases aligning to TRBD1. V trimming: 6 bases; J trimming: 3 bases; junction bases outside the gene matches: 7. Per the germline V gene, CDR1 is MNHEY and CDR2 is SVGAGI. The CDR3 runs to 14 residues.

The chain couples TRBV10-3 to TRBJ2-7, with 11 bases lining up with TRBD1. CDR1 is ENHRY and CDR2 is SYGVKD in the germline V gene. The CDR3 runs 12 residues. Germline trimming cut 11 bases from V and 3 bases from J; bases unmatched to any gene: 3. The CDR3 here is CAAGTGGYEQYF. The CDR3 nucleotides read TGTGCCGCCGGGACAGGGGGCTACGAGCAGTACTTC.

This chain connects TRBV7-8 to TRBJ1-1; the D gene is possibly TRBD1 (5 bases). Germline V gene sequence: CDR1 SGHVS, CDR2 FQNEAQ. This CDR3 spans 14 amino acids. With 2 bases removed from V and 6 bases from J, the gap between germline ends came to 13 bases. The CDR3 sequence is CASSLRGGISEAFF. In nucleotides, the CDR3 is TGTGCCAGCAGCTTACGCGGGGGTATCTCTGAAGCTTTCTTT.